The present TCR beta chain was sequenced within a study of T cells after yellow fever vaccination. About the research overall: Where fractions had low cell numbers, libraries were prepared from them with the SMART-Seq v4 Ultra Low Input RNA kit. Overall study results and limits: Clones from primary vaccination mostly reappeared after the booster (approximately 96% CD4, over 85% CD8). Though it reached lower strength, the secondary response hit its peak faster, day 5 versus 15.

A few counts support this clonotype. Antigen: not known. CDR3 length equals 14 residues. Germline CDR1 MNHEY, CDR2 SVGEGT. V shed 7 bases, J shed 2 bases, and the junction held 5 bases outside the gene matches. They built TCR cDNA with 5'RACE template switching, a step that put in a universal primer site and UMIs. TCRdb reprocessed the 5' RACE reads with MiXCR, giving one entry per CDR3 protein. The sample has hundreds of thousands of distinct CDR3 sequences, roughly 8.7% seen once. The gene calls are TRBV6-2 or TRBV6-3 and TRBJ2-3; 8 bases map to TRBD2. This sequence was found in a man younger than 35 who received the YFV17D yellow fever vaccine. Source: PBMCs, taken on the day of the first yellow fever vaccination. The chain's CDR3 is CASTERGLTDTQYF. The CDR3 bases are TGTGCCAGCACAGAGCGGGGGCTCACAGATACGCAGTATTTT.